Below are 2 T cell receptor beta chains sequenced from a single sample in a study of T cells in Graves' hyperthyroidism and ophthalmopathy. RNA transcripts yielded amplified TCR beta CDR3 regions. HTBI primers were employed in a first-round RT-PCR of the TCR CDR3. A single record per CDR3 protein comes from TCRdb applying MiXCR to the multiplex PCR reads. The table has more than 300,000 distinct CDR3 sequences, about 15% seen once. Source material: blood. The receptors here all came from a woman aged 25 to 39 with Graves' hyperthyroidism that later progressed to Graves' ophthalmopathy.

This clonotype was detected many times. The chain links TRBV28 to TRBJ2-7; TRBD2 matches 10 bases. Losses at the gene ends were 4 bases for V and 6 bases for J; bases not matched to a gene: 6. Germline CDR1 and CDR2: MDHEN and SYDVKM. There are 14 residues in the CDR3. As DNA, the CDR3 is TGTGCCAGCAGTTCCCCTAGCGGGAGTGGCGAGCAGTACTTC. Translating it yields CASSSPSGSGEQYF.

This chain joins TRBV2 and TRBJ2-7, with 8 bases identical to TRBD2. This CDR3 has 16 amino acids. V shed 2 bases and J 4 bases; nucleotides not matched to a gene: 10. In germline, CDR1 is SNHLY, CDR2 FYNNEI. The CDR3 sequence: CASSEYTAGVLYEQYF. The CDR3 DNA is TGTGCCAGCAGTGAATATACAGCGGGGGTACTATACGAGCAGTACTTC.